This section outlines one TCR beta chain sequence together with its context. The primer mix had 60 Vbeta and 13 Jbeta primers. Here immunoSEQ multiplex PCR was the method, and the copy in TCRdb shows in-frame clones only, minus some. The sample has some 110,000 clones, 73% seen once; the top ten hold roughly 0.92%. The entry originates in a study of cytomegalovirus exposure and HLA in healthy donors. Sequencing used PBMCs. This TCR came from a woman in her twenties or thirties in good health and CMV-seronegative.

The CDR3 sequence: CACHTALMNLMNTEAFF. The DNA of the CDR3 is TGTGCCTGTCATACAGCCCTCATGAACCTCATGAACACTGAAGCTTTCTTT. The chain recombines TRBV30 with TRBJ1-1, with unresolved D. The germline gives CDR1 GTSNPN, CDR2 SVGIG (reference sequence). The CDR3 loop spans 17 amino acids. Trimming took 6 bases from V and 0 from J, leaving 23 bases between them.